Below are 14 T cell receptor beta chains sequenced from a single sample in a study of vaccination effects on CD4 cells after COVID-19. Culture lasted around eleven days before CD4+ T cell isolation. SARS-CoV-2 infection was confirmed by PCR in the person between March and December 2020. BNT162b2 vaccine or mRNA-1273 vaccine was given to participants in two doses. The method was immunoSEQ multiplex PCR; TCRdb's version includes in-frame clones alone and lacks a portion of them. The sample contains over 35,000 clones, approximately 82% of which appear only once. Their cognate antigens are unknown. Sequences were derived from CD4+ T cells from PBMCs cultured without peptide, sampled after COVID-19 vaccination. Every receptor here comes from a human donor who had a prior SARS-CoV-2 infection.

The rearrangement links TRBV5-1 to TRBJ2-7; D not resolved. Between the trimmed V and J ends, which lost 0 bases and 6 bases, there was a span of 10 bases. This CDR3 has 13 amino acids. Germline CDR1 reads SGHRS; CDR2 reads YFSETQ. CDR3 DNA sequence: TGCGCCAGCAGCTTGGGGCAGGTTTCCGAGCAGTACTTC. This gives the protein CASSLGQVSEQYF.

V is TRBV12-3 or TRBV12-4 and J is TRBJ1-2; no clear D. V gave up 8 bases and J gave up 4 bases, with 14 bases separating them. This CDR3 is 13 amino acids long. The CDR3 coding sequence is TGTGCCAGCCGCGGACGAACCCTCTATGGCTACACCTTC. Translating gives CASRGRTLYGYTF.

This chain joins TRBV5-1 and TRBJ2-7, with D perhaps TRBD1 (5 bases). The CDR3 loop spans 13 amino acids. Trimming cost V 4 bases and J 3 bases, with 11 bases left between them. Germline V gene lookup returns CDR1 SGHRS and CDR2 YFSETQ. The CDR3 DNA reads TGCGCCAGCAGCGAAGGACAATACTACGAGCAGTACTTC. It specifies CASSEGQYYEQYF.

The chain has TRBV12-3 or TRBV12-4 and TRBJ2-7, with TRBD1 matching 7 bases. This CDR3 has 13 amino acids. The V segment lost 6 bases and the J segment 0 bases; nucleotides outside the gene matches: 2. CDR3 in amino acids: CASSAGGSYEQYF. CDR3 nucleotide sequence: TGTGCCAGCAGCGCAGGGGGCTCCTACGAGCAGTACTTC.

This chain uses TRBV24-1 with TRBJ2-3; 13 nucleotides align to TRBD2. The CDR3 spans 19 residues. V trimming: 2 bases; J trimming: 2 bases; junction bases outside the gene matches: 9. Germline CDR1 is KGHDR and CDR2 is SFDVKD. DNA for the CDR3: TGTGCCACCAGTGATTCACCCGGGACTAGCGGGATCACCACAGATACGCAGTATTTT. It is translated as CATSDSPGTSGITTDTQYF.

The J gene is TRBJ2-3, the V gene TRBV7-3; D assignment may be TRBD1 or TRBD2 (5 bases each). The CDR3 consists of 14 residues. Trimming left V 5 bases short and J 2 bases short, with 11 bases between. Germline loops: CDR1 SGHTA, CDR2 FQGTGA. The CDR3 nucleotides read TGTGCCAGCAGCCCGGGACGGCTCACAGATACGCAGTATTTT. Translated: CASSPGRLTDTQYF.

CDR3 sequence: CASSLRPNTEAFF. CDR3 in DNA: TGTGCCAGCAGCTTGCGACCGAACACTGAAGCTTTCTTT. The chain employs TRBV7-3 and TRBJ1-1, with unresolved D. V lost 3 bases to trimming and J lost 1 base, with 6 bases between them. CDR3 length: 13 amino acids. Germline assignment: CDR1 SGHTA and CDR2 FQGTGA.

This clone was seen a single time. The chain is built from TRBV16 and TRBJ1-2; 9 bases align to TRBD1. V lost 4 bases, J lost 0 bases, and 0 bases stayed unmatched. The germline gives CDR1 KGHSY, CDR2 FQNENV. The CDR3 is made up of 14 amino acids. The CDR3 coding sequence is TGTGCCAGCAGCCGACAGGGGGCTAACTATGGCTACACCTTC. It specifies CASSRQGANYGYTF.

The genes are TRBV20-1 and TRBJ2-1; possible D gene TRBD2, 6 bases. V lost 3 bases to trimming and J lost 2 bases, with 23 bases between them. Germline V gives CDR1 DFQATT, CDR2 SNEGSKA (reference sequence). CDR3 length equals 18 residues. The CDR3 DNA reads TGCAGTGCTAGTGCGGATGGCGGGACCAAAATCCCCTACAATGAGCAGTTCTTC. It encodes CSASADGGTKIPYNEQFF.

This chain connects TRBV5-1 to TRBJ2-3; no reliable D call. CDR3 size: 14 residues. Trimming removed 0 bases from V and 5 bases from J, with 10 bases in between. The germline gives CDR1 SGHRS, CDR2 YFSETQ. CDR3 residues: CASSLANGGDTQYF. The CDR3 DNA follows: TGCGCCAGCAGCTTGGCCAACGGCGGAGATACGCAGTATTTT.

In its sample, this clone was seen a few times. J is TRBJ1-1 and V is TRBV6-1; D is undetermined. The CDR3 spans 14 residues. V lost 1 base and J lost 1, with 7 bases in between. The germline V gene has CDR1 MNHNS and CDR2 SASEGT. This CDR3 is CASSEGLENTEAFF. The CDR3 region has the DNA TGTGCCAGCAGTGAAGGTCTGGAGAACACTGAAGCTTTCTTT.

The chain combines TRBV6-1 with TRBJ1-1, with a tentative D call TRBD1 (6 bases). The germline V gene encodes CDR1 MNHNS and CDR2 SASEGT. V shed 3 bases and J shed 5 bases, with 13 bases lying between them. CDR3 size: 14 residues. DNA of the CDR3: TGTGCCAGCAGTGAGGGGGGCCCGATTACTGAAGCTTTCTTT. Its protein is CASSEGGPITEAFF.

This clone was detected only a few times. This chain joins TRBV4-1 and TRBJ1-1; D uncertain. Trimming stripped 3 bases from V and 1 base from J, with 3 bases between. From germline, CDR1 is MGHRA and CDR2 YSYEKL. CDR3 length equals 12 residues. The CDR3 loop is CASSQRNTEAFF. The CDR3 bases are TGCGCCAGCAGCCAGCGGAACACTGAAGCTTTCTTT.

This clone was detected only once. The chain recombines TRBV9 with TRBJ2-3, with D perhaps matching TRBD2 (5 bases). CDR1 is SGDLS and CDR2 is YYNGEE in the germline V gene. V was shortened by 0 bases and J by 6 bases, with 11 bases between the two germline ends. The length of the CDR3 is 14 residues. CDR3 loop: CASSVDNRGDTQYF. The CDR3, as DNA: TGTGCCAGCAGCGTAGATAATCGGGGTGATACGCAGTATTTT.